The rows below give T cell receptor beta chains drawn from one sample of a study of Ad26.COV2.S vaccination and SARS-CoV-2 variants. Libraries were prepared by immunoSEQ multiplex PCR; TCRdb keeps only in-frame clonotypes and omits some of them. Among fewer than 500,000 clones, 90% were seen once, and the ten largest hold approximately 4.5%. Sequences were derived from peripheral blood, sampled in a trial of Ad26.COV2.S vaccine versus placebo. These receptors were collected from a person aged 18-65 years who received the Ad26.COV2.S COVID-19 vaccine or a placebo. The conserved cysteine and the conserved F or W are not part of the CDR3 here. D genes are given only for firm matches.

D gene: .; V gene: TRBV5-6; CDR3 protein: ASSLRGTEAF
D gene: .; V gene: TRBV4-2; CDR3 protein: ASSQAMRKENIQY
D gene: TRBD1; V gene: TRBV28; CDR3 protein: ASSKQGELAKNIQY
D gene: TRBD2; V gene: TRBV5-1; CDR3 protein: ASSTGLAATDTQY
D gene: .; V gene: TRBV12-5; CDR3 protein: ASGLRPDTQY
D gene: TRBD1; V gene: TRBV5-1; CDR3 protein: ASSGGGAGDSPLH
D gene: .; V gene: TRBV12-3/TRBV12-4; CDR3 protein: ASSFGGDSPLH
D gene: .; V gene: TRBV5-1; CDR3 protein: ASSLSQQVLSGNTIY
D gene: .; V gene: TRBV4-3; CDR3 protein: ASSQDKGVGEQY
D gene: .; V gene: TRBV15; CDR3 protein: ATSRGRGPTLF
D gene: TRBD1; V gene: TRBV24-1; CDR3 protein: ATSDPGQGDQETQY
D gene: .; V gene: TRBV27; CDR3 protein: ASSWGTNSPLH
D gene: .; V gene: TRBV18; CDR3 protein: ASSLTPTYEQY
D gene: TRBD1; V gene: TRBV28; CDR3 protein: ASTLGDRFVNEQY
D gene: .; V gene: TRBV28; CDR3 protein: ASSLTTGYGYT
D gene: TRBD2; V gene: TRBV3-1/TRBV3-2; CDR3 protein: ASSLRLAGDGDTQY
D gene: .; V gene: TRBV30; CDR3 protein: ASAAGTGELF
D gene: TRBD1; V gene: TRBV7-2; CDR3 protein: ASSPQNRGSNEKLF
D gene: TRBD1; V gene: TRBV5-1; CDR3 protein: ASSPTGSSNSPLH
D gene: .; V gene: TRBV7-2; CDR3 protein: ASSLSGRGVREQY
D gene: TRBD1; V gene: TRBV30; CDR3 protein: AWSEDRVGEKLF
D gene: .; V gene: TRBV27; CDR3 protein: ASSGPYNEQF
D gene: TRBD1; V gene: TRBV27; CDR3 protein: ASSFLPGTVQYGYT
D gene: TRBD2; V gene: TRBV5-1; CDR3 protein: ASSTLTSGSYEQY
D gene: .; V gene: TRBV19; CDR3 protein: ASRDPGRPNQPQH
D gene: TRBD1; V gene: TRBV6-5; CDR3 protein: ASKPRQGDAYEQY
D gene: .; V gene: TRBV5-4; CDR3 protein: ASSPHPVQETQY
D gene: .; V gene: TRBV2; CDR3 protein: ASSELRLANYGYT
D gene: TRBD1; V gene: TRBV2; CDR3 protein: ASSRDRGLRSNQPQH
D gene: TRBD2; V gene: TRBV10-3; CDR3 protein: AISPGLANNEQY
D gene: TRBD2; V gene: TRBV5-4; CDR3 protein: ASSLWGGLFYNEQF
D gene: .; V gene: TRBV6-1; CDR3 protein: ASSEAAALVEQF
D gene: .; V gene: TRBV19; CDR3 protein: ASSIDHWTLYNEQF
D gene: .; V gene: TRBV6-2/TRBV6-3; CDR3 protein: ASSYSWQGGETQY
D gene: TRBD1; V gene: TRBV7-9; CDR3 protein: ASSLGQGAADTQY
D gene: .; V gene: TRBV27; CDR3 protein: ASRGIQNNEQF
D gene: .; V gene: TRBV20-1; CDR3 protein: SARDREQY
D gene: TRBD2; V gene: TRBV9; CDR3 protein: ASSVGAGYEQY
D gene: .; V gene: TRBV12-5; CDR3 protein: ASGLVPGTDTQY
D gene: .; V gene: TRBV21-1; CDR3 protein: ASSKARDRGDVYGYT
D gene: TRBD1; V gene: TRBV10-3; CDR3 protein: AISGSGTENIQY
D gene: TRBD2; V gene: TRBV28; CDR3 protein: ASSLTLAGNYEQY
D gene: TRBD1; V gene: TRBV28; CDR3 protein: ASSSNRGWYGYT
D gene: TRBD2; V gene: TRBV7-9; CDR3 protein: ASSSSLSTSANEQF
D gene: .; V gene: TRBV12-3/TRBV12-4; CDR3 protein: ASSAPPNEQF
D gene: TRBD2; V gene: TRBV29-1; CDR3 protein: SVETLAGSSYNEQF
D gene: TRBD1; V gene: TRBV9; CDR3 protein: ASSPRGDRGVETQY
D gene: TRBD1; V gene: TRBV28; CDR3 protein: ASSSLREQGEKLF
D gene: .; V gene: TRBV7-9; CDR3 protein: ASSWGGYEQY
D gene: .; V gene: TRBV9; CDR3 protein: ASSVEGRGHEQY
D gene: .; V gene: TRBV20-1; CDR3 protein: SAKAQVPT
D gene: TRBD2; V gene: TRBV18; CDR3 protein: ASSPGGNEQY
D gene: .; V gene: TRBV5-6; CDR3 protein: ASSLGQIRTDTQY
D gene: .; V gene: TRBV30; CDR3 protein: AWSVTRGYT
D gene: TRBD1; V gene: TRBV7-2; CDR3 protein: ASKNTGAAYEQY
D gene: .; V gene: TRBV11-2; CDR3 protein: ASSLGAAPNTEAF
D gene: .; V gene: TRBV6-6; CDR3 protein: ASSYSQNEKLF